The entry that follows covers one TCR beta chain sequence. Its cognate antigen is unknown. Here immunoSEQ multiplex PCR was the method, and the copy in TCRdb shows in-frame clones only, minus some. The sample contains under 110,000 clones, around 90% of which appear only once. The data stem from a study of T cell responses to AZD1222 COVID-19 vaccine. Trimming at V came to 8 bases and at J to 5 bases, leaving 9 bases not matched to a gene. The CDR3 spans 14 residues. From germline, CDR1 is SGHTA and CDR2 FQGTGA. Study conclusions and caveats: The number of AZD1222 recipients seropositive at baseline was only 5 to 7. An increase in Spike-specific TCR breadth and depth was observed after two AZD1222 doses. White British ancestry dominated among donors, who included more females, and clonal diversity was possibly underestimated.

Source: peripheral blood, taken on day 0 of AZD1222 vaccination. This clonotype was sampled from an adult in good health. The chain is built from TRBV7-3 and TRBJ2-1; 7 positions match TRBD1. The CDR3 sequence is CASVPVTGNNEQFF. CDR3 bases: TGTGCCAGCGTCCCGGTGACAGGGAACAATGAGCAGTTCTTC.